The 20 T cell receptor beta chains below come from one sample, sequenced in a study of radiation and T cells in renal cell carcinoma. Treatment described: treatment-naive control, cytoreductive nephrectomy. Sequenced by immunoSEQ multiplex PCR; TCRdb stores in-frame clones only, minus some. The sample holds tens of thousands of clones, nearly 60% seen once. The input for sequencing was tumor tissue, taken from a patient whose treatment was nephrectomy without radiotherapy. The receptors come from a man aged 40-49 years with renal cell carcinoma.

There are a few counts of this clone. J is TRBJ2-5 and V is TRBV14; D is possibly TRBD2 (6 bases). The CDR3 runs 18 residues. Deletions cut 3 bases from V and 2 bases from J, with 22 bases between. The V gene's germline CDR1 is SGHDN and CDR2 FVKESK. The CDR3 loop is CASSHLPERAMNQETQYF. Here the CDR3 DNA reads TGTGCCAGCAGCCACCTGCCCGAGCGGGCAATGAATCAAGAGACCCAGTACTTC. Complete variable domain (other parts from reference TRBV14 and TRBJ2-5): EAGVTQFPSHSVIEKGQTVTLRCDPISGHDNLYWYRRVMGKEIKFLLHFVKESKQDESGMPNNRFLAERTGGTYSTLKVQPAELEDSGVYFCASSHLPERAMNQETQYFGPGTRLLVL.

The chain has TRBV5-8 and TRBJ1-1; possible D gene TRBD1, 5 bases. V was shortened by 4 bases and J by 4 bases, with 26 bases between the two germline ends. In germline, CDR1 is SGHTS, CDR2 YDEGEE. This CDR3 spans 18 amino acids. CDR3 loop: CASSLGIGALTLFTEAFF. The CDR3, as DNA: TGTGCCAGCAGCCTTGGAATCGGGGCACTCACCCTATTCACTGAAGCTTTCTTT.

J is TRBJ2-7 and V is TRBV9, with 10 bases matching TRBD2. The CDR3 length is 15 residues. The germline gives CDR1 SGDLS, CDR2 YYNGEE. The ends lost 4 bases at V and 4 bases at J; junction bases unmatched: 8. In nucleotides, the CDR3 is TGTGCCAGCAGCCCCCAAGCGGGAGGGCCTTACGAGCAGTACTTC. Protein sequence: CASSPQAGGPYEQYF.

This chain connects TRBV15 to TRBJ2-6; D gene uncertain. Germline values: CDR1 LNHNV, CDR2 YYDKDF (reference sequence). The CDR3 is 16 amino acids. V dropped 0 bases and J dropped 0 bases, with 6 bases sitting between them. In DNA form, the CDR3 reads TGTGCCACCAGCAGAGAGTATGGCTCTGGGGCCAACGTCCTGACTTTC. Its protein product is CATSREYGSGANVLTF. The complete variable domain, with remaining parts taken from reference TRBV15 and TRBJ2-6, reads DAMVIQNPRYQVTQFGKPVTLSCSQTLNHNVMYWYQQKSSQAPKLLFHYYDKDFNNEADTPDNFQSRRPNTSFCFLDIRSPGLGDTAMYLCATSREYGSGANVLTFGAGSRLTVL.

The rearrangement joins TRBV7-2 to TRBJ2-2; no clear D. The V end lost 5 bases, the J end lost 7 bases, and 11 bases lay between the germline ends. This CDR3 has 13 amino acids. Germline V gives CDR1 SGHTA, CDR2 FQGNSA. DNA for the CDR3: TGTGCCAGCAGCGTCATTTTGGGCGGGGAGCTGTTTTTT. Amino acids: CASSVILGGELFF.

In its sample, this clone was seen a few times. V and J are TRBV28 and TRBJ2-3; D is possibly TRBD1 or TRBD2 (6 bases each). The CDR3 extends over 16 amino acids. Trimming left V 2 bases short and J 2 bases short, with 14 bases between. Germline CDR1 MDHEN, CDR2 SYDVKM. The chain's CDR3 is CASSLGMGGLTDTQYF. CDR3 sequence (DNA): TGTGCCAGCAGTTTAGGGATGGGGGGCCTCACAGATACGCAGTATTTT. Based on the CDR3 plus reference TRBV28 and TRBJ2-3, the full variable domain is DVKVTQSSRYLVKRTGEKVFLECVQDMDHENMFWYRQDPGLGLRLIYFSYDVKMKEKGDIPEGYSVSREKKERFSLILESASTNQTSMYLCASSLGMGGLTDTQYFGPGTRLTVL.

V is TRBV6-5 and J is TRBJ1-1; 8 bases align to TRBD1. Germline loops: CDR1 MNHEY, CDR2 SVGAGI. The CDR3 consists of 15 residues. The V gene end was trimmed by 7 bases and the J gene end by 0 bases; junction bases not matched to a gene: 7. CDR3 in amino acids: CASNSQGEVNTEAFF. The CDR3 region has the DNA TGTGCCAGCAACTCACAGGGGGAGGTGAACACTGAAGCTTTCTTT.

The chain joins TRBV18 to TRBJ1-2; 8 bases map to TRBD1. The ends lost 6 bases at V and 7 bases at J; junction bases unmatched: 7. Looked up from germline, CDR1 is KGHSH and CDR2 is LQKENI. The CDR3 totals 13 residues. CDR3 loop: CASSADRGSGYTF. The CDR3 DNA is TGTGCCAGCTCTGCCGACAGGGGTAGTGGCTACACCTTC.

In this sample, this clone turned up once. The chain combines TRBV29-1 with TRBJ2-5; 7 nucleotides agree with TRBD1. This CDR3 is 14 amino acids long. Looked up from germline, CDR1 is SQVTM and CDR2 is ANQGSEA. V dropped 5 bases and J dropped 1; count of bases not matched to a gene: 7. The CDR3 nucleotides read TGCAGCGTTCCAGGACAGGAAAGCCAAGAGACCCAGTACTTC. Its translation: CSVPGQESQETQYF. Drawing the rest from reference TRBV29-1 and TRBJ2-5, the complete variable domain is SAVISQKPSRDICQRGTSLTIQCQVDSQVTMMFWYRQQPGQSLTLIATANQGSEATYESGFVIDKFPISRPNLTFSTLTVSNMSPEDSSIYLCSVPGQESQETQYFGPGTRLLVL.

The rearrangement joins TRBV6-6 to TRBJ1-1; D call uncertain. CDR1 is MNHNY and CDR2 is SVGAGI in the germline V gene (reference sequence). V shed 4 bases and J shed 7 bases, with 13 bases lying between them. The CDR3 runs 13 residues. The CDR3 spells CASSSPQLVEAFF. In DNA form, the CDR3 reads TGTGCCAGCAGTTCCCCACAGCTAGTTGAAGCTTTCTTT.

This chain links TRBV19 with TRBJ1-2; unclear D gene. CDR1 LNHDA and CDR2 SQIVND come from the germline V gene (reference sequence). CDR3 length: 14 amino acids. Trimming shortened V by 0 bases and J by 4 bases, and 9 bases separated the two germline ends. CDR3 protein: CASSIDPGVYGYTF. In DNA form, the CDR3 reads TGTGCCAGTAGTATAGATCCGGGCGTCTATGGCTACACCTTC.

This clone appeared a few times. The V call is TRBV7-9, the J call TRBJ1-5; D might be TRBD1 (6 bases). V dropped 5 bases and J dropped 5 bases, with 16 bases sitting between them. There are 15 residues in the CDR3. The germline gives CDR1 SEHNR, CDR2 FQNEAQ (reference sequence). This CDR3 reads CASSPIDRFDQPQHF. The DNA of the CDR3 is TGTGCCAGCAGCCCAATAGACAGGTTCGATCAGCCCCAGCATTTT.

The rearrangement joins TRBV30 to TRBJ1-2, with D maybe TRBD1 (5 bases). V was trimmed by 4 bases and J by 5 bases, leaving 11 bases between them. The CDR3 sequence is 12 residues long. Germline V CDR1 and CDR2: GTSNPN, SVGIG (reference sequence). CDR3 DNA: TGTGCCTGGACGCAGGGAAGATATGGCTACACCTTC. This codes for CAWTQGRYGYTF.

The V and J genes are TRBV6-5 and TRBJ1-6; 11 bases fit TRBD1. Germline V gene lookup returns CDR1 MNHEY and CDR2 SVGAGI. The CDR3 covers 15 residues. Trimming cost V 6 bases and J 9 bases; bases outside gene matches: 7. CDR3 nucleotides: TGTGCCAGCAGACGAAAGGACAGGGGGCCTTCACCCCTCCACTTT. It translates to CASRRKDRGPSPLHF.

V and J are TRBV18 and TRBJ2-2; TRBD2 matches 9 bases. V shed 6 bases and J 2 bases; nucleotides not matched to a gene: 7. CDR3 length equals 16 residues. Germline CDR1 reads KGHSH; CDR2 reads LQKENI. CDR3 bases: TGTGCCAGCTCCCAACTAGCGGGCACCAACACCGGGGAGCTGTTTTTT. It specifies CASSQLAGTNTGELFF.

The rearrangement joins TRBV27 to TRBJ1-2, with D uncertain. Per the germline V gene, CDR1 is MNHEY and CDR2 is SMNVEV (reference sequence). The germline V and J ends were trimmed by 5 bases and 0 bases, with 10 bases remaining between them. The CDR3 is 14 residues long. CDR3 sequence: CASSPLVPNYGYTF. The CDR3 region has the DNA TGTGCCAGCAGTCCATTAGTACCTAACTATGGCTACACCTTC.

The chain employs TRBV6-5 and TRBJ1-3, with 10 bases identical to TRBD1. CDR1 MNHEY and CDR2 SVGAGI come from the germline V gene. The trim removed 11 bases at V and 4 bases at J, leaving 5 bases unmatched. This CDR3 region has 13 residues. CDR3 bases: TGTGCCGTCGACAGGGGGCAAGGAAACACCATATATTTT. This encodes CAVDRGQGNTIYF.

The V gene is TRBV27, the J gene TRBJ1-1; the D gene is possibly TRBD1 (6 bases). Per germline, CDR1 MNHEY and CDR2 SMNVEV (reference sequence). Trimming removed 6 bases from V and 8 bases from J, with 16 bases in between. The CDR3 runs 13 residues. The CDR3 nucleotides are TGTGCCAGCAGGAGGGAGGGGGTTCAGGAAGCTTTCTTT. It translates to CASRREGVQEAFF.

The genes are TRBV5-5 and TRBJ2-7, with 7 bases fitting TRBD1. Losses at the gene ends were 0 bases for V and 0 bases for J; bases not matched to a gene: 12. The CDR3 covers 18 residues. Germline V lookup: CDR1 SGHKS, CDR2 YYEKEE (reference sequence). CDR3 in DNA: TGTGCCAGCAGCTTGGCGAGGACAGGTGATGCTAGCTCCTACGAGCAGTACGTC. As protein: CASSLARTGDASSYEQYV.

This clone was seen a few times. The chain is built from TRBV6-5 and TRBJ1-6; D may be TRBD1 (5 bases). Between the trimmed V and J ends, which lost 0 bases and 8 bases, there was a span of 11 bases. Germline CDR1 and CDR2: MNHEY and SVGAGI. The CDR3 has 15 amino acids. CDR3 sequence (DNA): TGTGCCAGCAGTTACTCGAGGCAGGGAGATTCACCCCTCCACTTT. It encodes CASSYSRQGDSPLHF.